This record covers a single T cell receptor (beta chain). The data were taken from a study of shared clonotypes between healthy human individuals. Sequencing used immunoSEQ multiplex PCR; TCRdb keeps in-frame clones, though not all of them. In the table there are under 600,000 clones, roughly 97% of which are singletons. V gave up 0 bases and J gave up 7 bases, with 13 bases separating them. Looked up from germline, CDR1 is KGHSH and CDR2 is LQKENI. This CDR3 is 14 amino acids long. Specimen: naive CD4+ T cells sorted from blood. Described subset: CD45RA+ positively selected. This sequence was found in a woman aged 25 to 39 in good health. This chain links TRBV18 with TRBJ2-7; D not resolved. CDR3 coding DNA: TGTGCCAGCTCACCACCGTCCGCCCTAGGGGAGCAGTACTTC. This translates into CASSPPSALGEQYF.